This entry lists 9 T cell receptor beta chains sequenced from one sample in a study of human T cells and chemical hapten exposure (dated by TCRdb to 2020 to 2023). The time point label, read with the paper, signifies: patch test 1, 2 weeks after DPC sensitization. The sample's treatment or condition label is to be understood as: therapeutic diphenylcyclopropenone sensitization with weekly scalp DPC. The library relied on RACE. The sequencing machine was a NextSeq 500. Using fastp trimming at Q25 and MiXCR clonotype assembly, TCRdb reanalyzed the public sequencing data and kept in-frame beta chains. A single entry per CDR3 protein holds the most common genes and DNA from its merged rows. Within this sample are approximately 73,000 distinct CDR3 sequences, with about a tenth of them counted one time only. The ten largest account for about 1.4% of the sample. The material was whole blood, obtained in connection with sensitization to the hapten diphenylcyclopropenone (DPC). Receptor source: a woman between 45 and 60 years old with alopecia areata. Some clones in this sample may be carry-over from other donors' samples.

This clonotype appeared a few times. The V call is TRBV2, the J call TRBJ2-3; TRBD2 might be the D (5 bases). The CDR3 contains 13 residues. V lost 7 bases and J lost 1, with 9 bases in between. Per the germline V gene, CDR1 is SNHLY and CDR2 is FYNNEI. For the CDR3, the DNA is TGTGCCAGCATTGGAGCGGGCACAGATACGCAGTATTTT. Translating gives CASIGAGTDTQYF.

This chain uses TRBV7-2 with TRBJ2-7, with 8 bases fitting TRBD2. With V trimmed by 1 base and J by 3 bases, 14 bases remained unmatched. This CDR3 has 18 amino acids. Germline V gene data show CDR1 as SGHTA and CDR2 as FQGNSA. The CDR3 protein is CASSLDGRGLVKVYEQYF. CDR3 bases: TGTGCCAGCAGCTTAGACGGGCGGGGACTAGTTAAAGTCTACGAGCAGTACTTC.

This clonotype was detected ten times or more. The V gene is TRBV30, the J gene TRBJ2-5, with 7 bases fitting TRBD1. Unmatched junction bases numbered 12, after V lost 4 bases and J lost 4 bases. Germline V gene lookup returns CDR1 GTSNPN and CDR2 SVGIG (reference sequence). The CDR3 length is 15 residues. CDR3 sequence reads: CAWTFDVPGGETQYF. CDR3 DNA: TGTGCCTGGACCTTCGACGTCCCAGGGGGAGAGACCCAGTACTTC.

The V and J genes are TRBV25-1 and TRBJ2-6, with 8 bases that match TRBD1. The CDR3 is 16 amino acids. V gave up 9 bases and J gave up 0 bases; unmatched junction bases: 7. Germline lookup yields CDR1 MGHDK and CDR2 SYGVNS. This CDR3 reads CASARTGSSGANVLTF. The CDR3 DNA is TGTGCCAGTGCTCGGACAGGGAGCTCTGGGGCCAACGTCCTGACTTTC.

The sample holds a few counts of this clonotype. The chain carries TRBV12-3 or TRBV12-4 and TRBJ2-1, with a tentative D call TRBD2 (5 bases). The CDR3 consists of 16 residues. V dropped 0 bases and J dropped 6 bases, with 15 bases sitting between them. The CDR3 sequence is CASSLAEVLKSNEQFF. The CDR3 DNA sequence: TGTGCCAGCAGTTTAGCGGAGGTCTTAAAGTCCAATGAGCAGTTCTTC.

V gene TRBV5-1 combines with J gene TRBJ2-7, with 8 nucleotides matching TRBD1. Unmatched junction bases numbered 13, after V lost 4 bases and J lost 4 bases. Germline V lookup: CDR1 SGHRS, CDR2 YFSETQ. The CDR3 covers 16 residues. As DNA, the CDR3 is TGCGCCAGCAGCCCGACACGGGGACAGGCGGGTTACGAGCAGTACTTC. It encodes CASSPTRGQAGYEQYF. The variable domain in full, with the rest retrieved from reference TRBV5-1 and TRBJ2-7, is KAGVTQTPRYLIKTRGQQVTLSCSPISGHRSVSWYQQTPGQGLQFLFEYFSETQRNKGNFPGRFSGRQFSNSRSEMNVSTLELGDSALYLCASSPTRGQAGYEQYFGPGTRLTVT.

The J gene is TRBJ2-1, the V gene TRBV28; TRBD2 aligns across 8 bases. Looked up from germline, CDR1 is MDHEN and CDR2 is SYDVKM. The V gene end was trimmed by 3 bases and the J gene end by 6 bases; junction bases not matched to a gene: 7. The CDR3 totals 15 residues. CDR3 residues: CASSLWREATNEQFF. The CDR3, as DNA: TGTGCCAGCAGTTTGTGGCGGGAGGCTACCAATGAGCAGTTCTTC. The complete variable domain, with remaining parts taken from reference TRBV28 and TRBJ2-1, reads DVKVTQSSRYLVKRTGEKVFLECVQDMDHENMFWYRQDPGLGLRLIYFSYDVKMKEKGDIPEGYSVSREKKERFSLILESASTNQTSMYLCASSLWREATNEQFFGPGTRLTVL.

The chain links TRBV29-1 to TRBJ2-1; tentative D call: TRBD1 (5 bases). CDR1 is SQVTM, CDR2 ANQGSEA, per germline. The CDR3 is made up of 12 amino acids. The V gene lost 3 bases and the J gene lost 6 bases, with 9 bases spanning the gap. This CDR3 is CSVEKGPNEQFF. DNA of the CDR3: TGCAGCGTTGAGAAGGGGCCCAATGAGCAGTTCTTC.

The J gene is TRBJ1-6, the V gene TRBV4-1; D is perhaps TRBD1 (5 bases). V gave up 0 bases and J gave up 9 bases, with 15 bases separating them. The CDR3 length is 16 residues. In germline, CDR1 is MGHRA, CDR2 YSYEKL. CDR3 residues: CASSQEVRQRGSPLHF. The CDR3 nucleotides are TGCGCCAGCAGCCAAGAGGTCCGCCAAAGGGGTTCACCCCTCCACTTT.